The rows below give T cell receptor beta chains drawn from one sample of a study of early T cells in non-severe SARS-CoV-2 infection. TCRdb re-called the 5' RACE reads through MiXCR, storing one row per CDR3 protein. The sample yields some 30,000 distinct CDR3 sequences, roughly 4.5% seen once. The sample comprised whole blood. The receptors were sampled from an adult who was a healthcare worker with PCR-confirmed SARS-CoV-2 infection or an uninfected control (not recorded which). CDR3s include the opening cysteine and the closing phenylalanine or tryptophan. The D gene is left open where the match is weak. Rows give clone size only sometimes, using once, few, many, or a class for an expanded clone.

V: TRBV7-6
size: few
J: TRBJ2-5
D: TRBD1
length: 16
DNA: TGTGCCAGCAGCTTAGCACCAGGGACAGGCCAAGAGACCCAGTACTTC
CDR3: CASSLAPGTGQETQYF

V: TRBV5-4
size: many
J: TRBJ2-7
D: TRBD1
length: 15
DNA: TGTGCCAGCAGCTTAGGACAGGGGTCCTCCTACGAGCAGTACTTC
CDR3: CASSLGQGSSYEQYF

V: TRBV20-1
size: many
J: TRBJ2-7
D: TRBD2
length: 13
DNA: TGCAGTGCAGAGCGGGAGACAGCCTACGAGCAGTACTTC
CDR3: CSAERETAYEQYF

V: TRBV29-1
size: many
J: TRBJ2-7
D: .
length: 13
DNA: TGCAGCGTAGGGACACCGCCTGACTACGAGCAGTACTTC
CDR3: CSVGTPPDYEQYF

V: TRBV29-1
size: many
J: TRBJ2-7
D: .
length: 12
DNA: TGCAGCGTTGTCGTGCTGTTGGGCGAGCAGTACTTC
CDR3: CSVVVLLGEQYF

V: TRBV20-1
size: many
J: TRBJ1-2
D: .
length: 12
DNA: TGCAGTGCTAGGATGGTTAACGATGGCTACACCTTC
CDR3: CSARMVNDGYTF

V: TRBV11-2
size: many
J: TRBJ1-6
D: .
length: 15
DNA: TGTGCCAGCAGCTTAGGGTGGTTGTATAATTCACCCCTCCACTTT
CDR3: CASSLGWLYNSPLHF

V: TRBV12-3/TRBV12-4
size: many
J: TRBJ2-2
D: .
length: 13
DNA: TGTGCCAGCAGTACAGAGAACACCGGGGAGCTGTTTTTT
CDR3: CASSTENTGELFF

V: TRBV5-1
size: many
J: TRBJ1-6
D: .
length: 15
DNA: TGCGCCAGCAGCTTGCCTGGACACCTTTCTTCACCCCTCCACTTT
CDR3: CASSLPGHLSSPLHF

V: TRBV5-6
size: many
J: TRBJ2-1
D: TRBD2
length: 15
DNA: TGTGCCAGCAGCCCGCAGAATAGCGGGATAAATGAGCAGTTCTTC
CDR3: CASSPQNSGINEQFF

V: TRBV5-6
size: many
J: TRBJ1-1
D: TRBD1
length: 19
DNA: TGTGCCAGCAGCCCTGGACCCCGGGGGACAGTGGGCATTCTGGGAGAAGCTTTCTTT
CDR3: CASSPGPRGTVGILGEAFF

V: TRBV7-8
size: many
J: TRBJ2-2
D: .
length: 15
DNA: TGTGCCAGCAGCTTTATCGGGTTGAACACCGGGGAGCTGTTTTTT
CDR3: CASSFIGLNTGELFF

V: TRBV12-2
size: many
J: TRBJ2-2
D: .
length: 14
DNA: TGTGCAAGTCGCTTTGACTGGATCACCGGGGAGCTGTTTTTT
CDR3: CASRFDWITGELFF

V: TRBV20-1
size: many
J: TRBJ1-3
D: TRBD1
length: 15
DNA: TGCAGTGCTAGACCGGACAGGGGGGTTGGAAACACCATATATTTT
CDR3: CSARPDRGVGNTIYF

V: TRBV24-1
size: many
J: TRBJ1-5
D: .
length: 12
DNA: TGTGCCACCAGTGGCCTCAATCAGCCCCAGCATTTT
CDR3: CATSGLNQPQHF

V: TRBV20-1
size: many
J: TRBJ2-3
D: .
length: 13
DNA: TGCAGTGCTCTAAGGGGTAGCACAGATACGCAGTATTTT
CDR3: CSALRGSTDTQYF

V: TRBV4-1
size: many
J: TRBJ2-7
D: TRBD2
length: 14
DNA: TGCGCCAGCAGCCAAGGTAGCGGGAAGTACGAGCAGTACTTC
CDR3: CASSQGSGKYEQYF

V: TRBV4-3
size: many
J: TRBJ2-2
D: .
length: 15
DNA: TGCGCCAGCAGCCAAGGAGGTTTCGGGACCGGGGAGCTGTTTTTT
CDR3: CASSQGGFGTGELFF

V: TRBV12-3/TRBV12-4
size: many
J: TRBJ2-1
D: TRBD2
length: 13
DNA: TGTGCCAGCAGTCCCGGGGGGGAGGGTGAGCAGTTCTTC
CDR3: CASSPGGEGEQFF

V: TRBV12-3/TRBV12-4
size: many
J: TRBJ2-7
D: .
length: 12
DNA: TGTGCCAGCAGTTTTAATCCGAACGAGCAGTACTTC
CDR3: CASSFNPNEQYF

V: TRBV9
size: many
J: TRBJ2-1
D: TRBD2
length: 19
DNA: TGTGCCAGCAGCGTAGGTGGCGGGAGGAGGTCCAGCTCCTACAATGAGCAGTTCTTC
CDR3: CASSVGGGRRSSSYNEQFF

V: TRBV11-3
size: many
J: TRBJ2-5
D: .
length: 13
DNA: TGTGCCAGCAGCTTAGAATCTAGAGAGACCCAGTACTTC
CDR3: CASSLESRETQYF

V: TRBV7-2
size: many
J: TRBJ2-5
D: .
length: 12
DNA: TGTGCCAGCAGCTTAGCTGACAGTTCCCAGTACTTC
CDR3: CASSLADSSQYF

V: TRBV5-4
size: many
J: TRBJ2-2
D: TRBD1
length: 16
DNA: TGTGCCAGCAGTTTCCGGGACAGGGGGTTCACCGGGGAGCTGTTTTTT
CDR3: CASSFRDRGFTGELFF

V: TRBV11-1
size: many
J: TRBJ2-7
D: TRBD1
length: 15
DNA: TGTGCCAGCACCCTTGGGACAGGTACCTTCGACGAGCAGTACTTC
CDR3: CASTLGTGTFDEQYF

V: TRBV5-6
size: few
J: TRBJ2-1
D: TRBD2
length: 16
DNA: TGTGCCAGCAGTCTACTAGCGGGAGGCGCCTACAATGAGCAGTTCTTC
CDR3: CASSLLAGGAYNEQFF

V: TRBV9
size: many
J: TRBJ2-7
D: TRBD2
length: 15
DNA: TGTGCCAGCAGCGTAGAAGCGGGAGCGGGGTACGAGCAGTACTTC
CDR3: CASSVEAGAGYEQYF

V: TRBV6-2/TRBV6-3
size: many
J: TRBJ2-7
D: TRBD1
length: 16
DNA: TGTGCCAGCAGTCCCCACAGGGGGTTAAGGTACTACGAGCAGTACTTC
CDR3: CASSPHRGLRYYEQYF

V: TRBV19
size: few
J: TRBJ1-3
D: .
length: 13
DNA: TGTGCCAGTCCAGGGGTCTCTGGAAACACCATATATTTT
CDR3: CASPGVSGNTIYF

V: TRBV5-6
size: many
J: TRBJ1-4
D: .
length: 15
DNA: TGTGCCAGCAGCTTGAACGCGAGGACTAATGAAAAACTGTTTTTT
CDR3: CASSLNARTNEKLFF

V: TRBV3-1
size: .
J: TRBJ2-7
D: .
length: 16
DNA: TGTGCCAGCAGCCTCCAGCCGGGGGGCTGGATAGACGAGCAGTACTTC
CDR3: CASSLQPGGWIDEQYF

V: TRBV7-2
size: many
J: TRBJ2-2
D: .
length: 14
DNA: TGTGCCAGCAGCTTGGTCGGGGGCTCCGGGGAGCTGTTTTTT
CDR3: CASSLVGGSGELFF

V: TRBV18
size: many
J: TRBJ2-1
D: TRBD2
length: 15
DNA: TGTGCCAGCTCACCCGGGACTAGCTCCTACAATGAGCAGTTCTTC
CDR3: CASSPGTSSYNEQFF

V: TRBV2
size: .
J: TRBJ2-2
D: TRBD2
length: 16
DNA: TGTGCCAGCAGTGGGACTAGGGGCGGGAACACCGGGGAGCTGTTTTTT
CDR3: CASSGTRGGNTGELFF

V: TRBV21-1
size: many
J: TRBJ2-1
D: .
length: 15
DNA: TGTGCCAGCAGCACTACTAGCGGGAGGGGACTTGAGCAGTTCTTC
CDR3: CASSTTSGRGLEQFF

V: TRBV7-9
size: many
J: TRBJ2-1
D: TRBD2
length: 19
DNA: TGTGCCAGCAGCTTAGAAGGGGCCGAGCGGGGGTTCCGAAGCAATGAGCAGTTCTTC
CDR3: CASSLEGAERGFRSNEQFF

V: TRBV5-8
size: .
J: TRBJ2-3
D: .
length: 15
DNA: TGTGCCAGCAGCTTGGGAGGGGGGGCCAAAGATACGCAGTATTTT
CDR3: CASSLGGGAKDTQYF